This entry features one T cell receptor beta chain sequence. The antigen remains undetermined. Per the germline V gene, CDR1 is SQVTM and CDR2 is ANQGSEA. Trimming removed 6 bases from V and 4 bases from J; junction bases left unmatched: 7. The CDR3 extends over 14 amino acids. The sample is drawn from a study of cytomegalovirus exposure and HLA in healthy donors. Notes on the study in general: In a later analysis, HLA-C alleles had the fewest associated TCRs, DRB1 alleles the most. As a later analysis revealed, most CMV-associated TCR beta chains appeared HLA-restricted.

Donors sampled were nominally healthy, though unrecorded immune exposures were likely. The PCR made use of 60 Vbeta and 13 Jbeta primers. Generated by immunoSEQ multiplex PCR, the TCRdb table keeps only in-frame clones and is missing some. This sample has 55,000 to 85,000 clones, with 75% to 80% found just once. The chain uses TRBV29-1 and TRBJ2-7; TRBD2 agrees at 12 bases. The sequencing input was PBMCs. The TCR was taken from a man aged 18 to 35 in good health and CMV-seropositive. This CDR3 is CSVETSGSTYEQYF. Written as DNA, the CDR3 is TGCAGCGTCGAGACTAGCGGGAGTACATACGAGCAGTACTTC.